The sequence of this T cell receptor (beta chain) was determined in a study of CD8 T cells in ankylosing spondylitis. Study observations and caveats: Reports say disease-linked clones showed up significantly more in matched ankylosing spondylitis synovial fluid. Made up of about eight highly homologous variants, a TCR beta motif appeared characteristic of ankylosing spondylitis blood. Reactive arthritis synovial fluid and blood previously showed some of these motif variants.

Concerning this clonotype itself: The antigen is undetermined.

TCR beta libraries were made by quantitative 5'-RACE with molecular barcodes. TCRdb recomputed calls from the 5' RACE reads with MiXCR, one row per CDR3 protein. The repertoire includes 350,000 to 450,000 distinct CDR3 sequences, roughly a quarter of them detected once, and 0.85% to 1% sits in the top ten. V was clipped by 6 bases and J by 6 bases; unmatched bases: 8. The CDR3 runs 15 residues. Sequencing was carried out using blood, either unsorted or a sorted T cell fraction (not recorded which). The chain combines TRBV12-3 or TRBV12-4 with TRBJ2-1, with TRBD1 matching 10 bases. The receptor was isolated from a male donor with ankylosing spondylitis. Here the CDR3 reads CASSTGTGARNEQFF. The CDR3 coding sequence is TGTGCCAGCAGCACCGGGACAGGGGCTCGCAATGAGCAGTTCTTC.